This TCR beta chain emerged from a study of blood T cell repertoires in COVID-19. Background on the study: Collection of acute and convalescent COVID-19 samples took place in the United States, Italy and Spain. Nucleic acid was either cDNA or gDNA, and it came from T cells, B-cell-depleted T cells, or PBMCs.

Original methodology: Reference gene primer amplification yielded estimated nucleated cell counts. The repertoire was sequenced with immunoSEQ multiplex PCR; TCRdb's copy has only in-frame clones and lacks some. The V and J calls and clone size were taken over from that table, and D and trimming were inferred from the DNA. Of 200,000 to 300,000 clones listed, 85% are singletons. CDR1 and CDR2 (germline): MNHEY, SMNVEV (reference sequence). The CDR3 runs to 14 residues. The V and J ends lost 2 bases and 7 bases, in that order; junction bases with no gene match: 4. Material for sequencing was peripheral blood. The chain couples TRBV27 to TRBJ2-2; 7 bases are a match to TRBD2. The sequence derives from a woman aged 60-75 years with active or convalescent COVID-19. For the CDR3, the DNA is TGTGCCAGCAGTTTAGGAGGGAGGGTCGGGGAGCTGTTTTTT. It specifies CASSLGGRVGELFF.